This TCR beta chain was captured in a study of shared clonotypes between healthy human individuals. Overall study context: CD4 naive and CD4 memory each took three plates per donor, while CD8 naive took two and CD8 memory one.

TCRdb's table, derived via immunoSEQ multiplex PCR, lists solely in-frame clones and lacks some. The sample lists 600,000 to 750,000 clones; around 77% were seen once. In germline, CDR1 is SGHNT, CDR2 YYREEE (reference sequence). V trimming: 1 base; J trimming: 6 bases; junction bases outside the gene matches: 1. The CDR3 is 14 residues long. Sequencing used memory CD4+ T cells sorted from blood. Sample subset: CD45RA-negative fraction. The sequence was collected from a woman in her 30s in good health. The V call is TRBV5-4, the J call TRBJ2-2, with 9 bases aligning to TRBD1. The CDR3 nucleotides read TGTGCCAGCAGCTTGAGGACAGGGGCCGGGGAGCTGTTTTTT. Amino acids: CASSLRTGAGELFF.